Reported below is one T cell receptor (beta chain). Antigen: not known. Stated treatment: about 20 received Ad26.COV2.S at low or high dose, single or two shots; about five received placebo; per-sample allocation not given. All samples were drawn on day 63, counting from the first vaccine or placebo injection. This Boston cohort included adults aged 18-55 years. The CDR3 length is 16 residues. Germline V gene data show CDR1 as SGHDN and CDR2 as FVKESK. V lost 4 bases and J lost 5; bases outside the gene matches: 11. The record originates from a study of Ad26.COV2.S vaccination and SARS-CoV-2 variants. About the study: Ad26.COV2.S given intramuscularly, once or twice 56 days apart. Regarding the study as a whole: The study found higher spike-specific TCR breadth in vaccine than placebo recipients.

Only in-frame clones appear in the TCRdb table, and some are missing; sequencing was by immunoSEQ multiplex PCR. The data contain fewer than 500,000 clones, less than 95% of them singletons. The gene calls are TRBV14 and TRBJ2-5, with 9 positions matching TRBD2. The receptor was isolated from a person between 18 and 65 years old who received the Ad26.COV2.S COVID-19 vaccine or a placebo. The sample was peripheral blood, taken in a trial of Ad26.COV2.S vaccine versus placebo. The CDR3 DNA reads TGTGCCAGCAGCCTCGTACGCGGGAGGGCCGGGGAGACCCAGTACTTC. Translated, it gives CASSLVRGRAGETQYF. Based on the CDR3 plus reference TRBV14 and TRBJ2-5, the full variable domain is EAGVTQFPSHSVIEKGQTVTLRCDPISGHDNLYWYRRVMGKEIKFLLHFVKESKQDESGMPNNRFLAERTGGTYSTLKVQPAELEDSGVYFCASSLVRGRAGETQYFGPGTRLLVL.